The 7 T cell receptor beta chains in this list originate from one sample, sequenced in a study of blood T cell repertoires in COVID-19. Measured with immunoSEQ multiplex PCR; TCRdb has only the in-frame clones, and not every one. Of 200,000 or so clones listed, approximately 80% are singletons. The sequenced sample consisted of PBMCs or T cells enriched from blood (not recorded which). The receptors here all came from a woman in her thirties or forties with acute COVID-19.

The chain has TRBV19 and TRBJ2-1; 11 nucleotides agree with TRBD2. The CDR3 has 15 amino acids. Germline CDR1 LNHDA, CDR2 SQIVND (reference sequence). After removal of 7 bases from V and 7 bases from J, the junction contained 9 bases not matched to a gene. For the CDR3, the DNA is TGTGCCAGTAAAGCCTTAGCGGGAGGGCCAAATGAGCAGTTCTTC. Its protein is CASKALAGGPNEQFF.

This clone has more than one count but fewer than ten. V and J are TRBV18 and TRBJ2-5, with D maybe TRBD2 (6 bases). Trimming shortened V by 6 bases and J by 2 bases, and 10 bases separated the two germline ends. The CDR3 runs to 13 residues. Germline assignment: CDR1 KGHSH and CDR2 LQKENI. The CDR3 DNA follows: TGTGCCAGCTCCCAGGGACTTCAAGAGACCCAGTACTTC. Translating gives CASSQGLQETQYF.

The V gene is TRBV5-4, the J gene TRBJ2-5; a possible D gene is TRBD1 (6 bases). Trimming shortened V by 0 bases and J by 7 bases, and 16 bases separated the two germline ends. This CDR3 contains 15 residues. CDR1 is SGHNT, CDR2 YYREEE, per germline (reference sequence). CDR3 DNA sequence: TGTGCCAGCAGCTTGGAACAGGGTTTGGTCGGGACCCAGTACTTC. Encoded protein: CASSLEQGLVGTQYF. Looking up the rest from reference TRBV5-4 and TRBJ2-5 gives the full variable domain: ETGVTQSPTHLIKTRGQQVTLRCSSQSGHNTVSWYQQALGQGPQFIFQYYREEENGRGNFPPRFSGLQFPNYSSELNVNALELDDSALYLCASSLEQGLVGTQYFGPGTRLLVL.

This clone appeared once. This chain joins TRBV9 and TRBJ2-2; 11 nucleotides match TRBD2. The CDR3 covers 17 residues. CDR1 SGDLS and CDR2 YYNGEE come from the germline V gene. V lost 1 base to trimming and J lost 5 bases; unmatched junction nucleotides: 7. Here the CDR3 reads CASSVSLAGGRTGELFF. DNA for the CDR3: TGTGCCAGCAGCGTATCTTTAGCGGGAGGGAGGACCGGGGAGCTGTTTTTT.

This clone was found a few times. The rearrangement links TRBV6-6 to TRBJ2-3; tentative D call: TRBD2 (5 bases). Germline V gene lookup returns CDR1 MNHNY and CDR2 SVGAGI (reference sequence). CDR3 length: 13 residues. V was trimmed by 6 bases and J by 2 bases, leaving 9 bases between them. The CDR3 is CASRKGDTDTQYF. Here the CDR3 DNA reads TGTGCCAGCAGAAAGGGAGACACAGATACGCAGTATTTT.

The V call is TRBV11-2, the J call TRBJ2-7, with D possibly TRBD2 on 5 matching bases. The CDR3 is 14 residues long. V was trimmed by 1 base and J by 6 bases, leaving 13 bases between them. Germline CDR1 SGHAT, CDR2 FQNNGV. CDR3: CASSLGRGSVEQYF. DNA for the CDR3: TGTGCCAGCAGCTTAGGACGGGGATCGGTCGAGCAGTACTTC. The full variable domain, completed using reference TRBV11-2 and TRBJ2-7, is EAGVAQSPRYKIIEKRQSVAFWCNPISGHATLYWYQQILGQGPKLLIQFQNNGVVDDSQLPKDRFSAERLKGVDSTLKIQPAKLEDSAVYLCASSLGRGSVEQYFGPGTRLTVT.

J is TRBJ1-2 and V is TRBV28; 7 bases are a match to TRBD1. Germline CDR1 is MDHEN and CDR2 is SYDVKM. V gave up 10 bases and J gave up 7 bases; unmatched junction bases: 12. The CDR3 has 13 amino acids. Written as DNA, the CDR3 is TGTGCCAACAAACCAGGGGGTCTGGGTGGCTACACCTTC. It yields the protein CANKPGGLGGYTF.